The next 20 T cell receptor beta chains were all read from a single sample in a study of blood T cells in healthy people across ages. The second PCR ran about 6 to 12 cycles with a sample-barcoded 5' primer and J-beta primers. MiXCR, applied by TCRdb to the 5' RACE reads, yields one record per CDR3 protein. The table has around 870,000 distinct CDR3 sequences, roughly 26% seen once. The sample taken for sequencing was blood. These receptors were obtained from an elderly woman in good health.

The sample holds many counts of this clonotype. This sequence joins TRBV7-9 and TRBJ2-1, with unresolved D. With 3 bases removed from V and 8 bases from J, the gap between germline ends came to 11 bases. Germline CDR1 is SEHNR and CDR2 is FQNEAQ (reference sequence). This CDR3 has 13 residues. The CDR3 is CASSFTLGYEQFF. The CDR3 nucleotides are TGTGCCAGCAGCTTTACCCTTGGGTATGAGCAGTTCTTC.

This clonotype occurred a few times. The V gene is TRBV20-1, the J gene TRBJ2-4; D may be TRBD2 (6 bases). Trimming left V 3 bases short and J 0 bases short, with 9 bases between. The CDR3 is 14 residues long. Germline CDR1 reads DFQATT; CDR2 reads SNEGSKA (reference sequence). The CDR3 DNA follows: TGCAGTGCTAGGCGGGGCCTAGCCAAAAACATTCAGTACTTC. Its translation: CSARRGLAKNIQYF.

This clonotype showed up many times. The chain uses TRBV5-1 and TRBJ2-5; 11 positions match TRBD2. After removal of 3 bases from V and 5 bases from J, the junction contained 3 bases not matched to a gene. The germline gives CDR1 SGHRS, CDR2 YFSETQ. The CDR3 spans 14 residues. CDR3 coding DNA: TGCGCCAGCAGCTATAGCGGGGGGGCTGAGACCCAGTACTTC. Protein product: CASSYSGGAETQYF.

This clonotype was found many times. This chain links TRBV20-1 with TRBJ2-5; TRBD1 agrees at 8 bases. CDR1 DFQATT and CDR2 SNEGSKA come from the germline V gene (reference sequence). There are 12 residues in the CDR3. The junction had 1 base not matched to a gene; V was cut back by 4 bases and J by 3 bases. The CDR3 region has the DNA TGCAGTGCTAAGGACAGGGAAGAGACCCAGTACTTC. It encodes CSAKDREETQYF.

J is TRBJ2-2 and V is TRBV6-1, with 7 bases identical to TRBD1. V lost 4 bases and J lost 6; bases outside the gene matches: 8. In germline, CDR1 is MNHNS, CDR2 SASEGT. The CDR3 has 15 amino acids. This chain's CDR3 is CASSGQGSVPGELFF. The CDR3 nucleotides are TGTGCCAGCAGTGGACAGGGTAGCGTCCCCGGGGAGCTGTTTTTT.

There are many counts of this clonotype. The chain recombines TRBV13 with TRBJ2-7; D gene uncertain. This CDR3 region has 13 residues. The germline V and J ends were trimmed by 5 bases and 4 bases, with 12 bases remaining between them. Germline V gene lookup returns CDR1 PRHDT and CDR2 FYEKMQ (reference sequence). The DNA for the CDR3 is TGTGCCAGCAGCAGGTACCAGCAGTACGAGCAGTACTTC. It yields the protein CASSRYQQYEQYF.

Comment on this clonotype: A much larger clone is a single base away; this may be a read error. V usage is TRBV12-3 or TRBV12-4 and J usage is TRBJ2-3, with 9 bases aligning to TRBD2. This CDR3 contains 18 residues. Trimming removed 7 bases from V and 4 bases from J; junction bases left unmatched: 18. CDR3 coding DNA: TGTGCCAGCATCGCGGGGGGGGCGCACCGGGGGAGCGCAGATACGCAGTATTTT. This sequence encodes CASIAGGAHRGSADTQYF.

The chain uses TRBV3-1 and TRBJ1-1, with TRBD1 as a possible D gene (6 bases). The CDR3 runs 15 residues. The ends were cut back, 1 base at V and 4 bases at J, with 13 bases in the middle. Germline CDR1 reads LGHDT; CDR2 reads YNNKEL (reference sequence). CDR3 loop: CASSQGRLQGTEAFF. CDR3 sequence (DNA): TGTGCCAGCAGCCAAGGCAGGCTACAGGGCACTGAAGCTTTCTTT. The full variable domain, in which reference TRBV3-1 and TRBJ1-1 provide the parts outside the CDR3, is DTAVSQTPKYLVTQMGNDKSIKCEQNLGHDTMYWYKQDSKKFLKIMFSYNNKELIINETVPNRFSPKSPDKAHLNLHINSLELGDSAVYFCASSQGRLQGTEAFFGQGTRLTVV.

This clonotype was found once. This may be a read error, as it is one base from a much larger clone. V and J are TRBV24-1 and TRBJ2-1; TRBD1 matches 8 bases. The CDR3 is 15 residues long. Germline CDR1 KGHDR, CDR2 SFDVKD. V gave up 5 bases and J gave up 7 bases; unmatched junction bases: 9. The CDR3 DNA follows: TGTGCCACCAGTGTCCGGGGGACAGGTTCTAATGAGCAGTTCTTC. It encodes CATSVRGTGSNEQFF.

This chain uses TRBV2 with TRBJ1-5; no reliable D call. Germline V gene sequence: CDR1 SNHLY, CDR2 FYNNEI. V was shortened by 4 bases and J by 0 bases, with 10 bases between the two germline ends. CDR3 length: 15 amino acids. The DNA for the CDR3 is TGTGCCAGCAGTGTAAGAGGGAATAGCAATCAGCCCCAGCATTTT. Its protein product is CASSVRGNSNQPQHF.

This CDR3 is CASSQVGPGQGRTNEKLFF. As DNA, the CDR3 is TGCGCCAGCAGCCAAGTCGGTCCGGGACAGGGGCGGACTAATGAAAAACTGTTTTTT. The chain uses TRBV4-3 and TRBJ1-4; 10 bases agree with TRBD1. This CDR3 contains 19 residues. V lost 1 base to trimming and J lost 2 bases; unmatched junction nucleotides: 10. The germline CDR1 and CDR2 sequences are LGHNA and YSLEER.

This clonotype occurred many times. The rearrangement links TRBV18 to TRBJ2-5; 7 bases match TRBD2. After removal of 8 bases from V and 2 bases from J, the junction contained 8 bases not matched to a gene. From germline, CDR1 is KGHSH and CDR2 LQKENI. The CDR3 has 14 residues. The CDR3 here is CASSPAGVQETQYF. DNA of the CDR3: TGTGCCAGCAGCCCCGCGGGGGTGCAAGAGACCCAGTACTTC.

This clonotype appeared a single time. The chain recombines TRBV23-1 with TRBJ2-5; 11 positions match TRBD1. TRBV23-1 is reported as an ORF; its role is uncertain. The CDR3 consists of 16 residues. J gave up 2 bases and V 6 bases, and 8 bases lay outside the gene matches. The CDR3 is CASRSDRGRGQETQYF. The CDR3 bases are TGCGCCAGCAGGTCGGACAGGGGGCGAGGTCAAGAGACCCAGTACTTC.

V is TRBV6-2 or TRBV6-3 and J is TRBJ2-1, with D unresolved. The CDR3 consists of 14 residues. CDR1 and CDR2 from the germline V gene are MNHEY and SVGEGT. The V end was cut by 2 bases, the J end by 12 bases, with 17 bases between. The CDR3 region has the DNA TGTGCCAGCAGTTACCCAATAACTGGTTATGTGCAGTTCTTC. This codes for CASSYPITGYVQFF.

The chain couples TRBV2 to TRBJ1-5; possible D gene TRBD1, 5 bases. This CDR3 has 15 residues. Germline CDR1 and CDR2: SNHLY and FYNNEI. V was clipped by 5 bases and J by 1 base, with 12 bases between them. This CDR3 is CASSPGGQSNQPQHF. For the CDR3, the DNA is TGTGCCAGCAGTCCCGGGGGTCAAAGCAATCAGCCCCAGCATTTT.

J is TRBJ2-1 and V is TRBV20-1; 9 positions match TRBD2. The length of the CDR3 is 14 residues. After removal of 6 bases from V and 4 bases from J, the junction contained 7 bases not matched to a gene. Germline CDR1 DFQATT, CDR2 SNEGSKA (reference sequence). The CDR3 bases are TGCAGTGCCCCGGCTAGCGGGATATACAATGAGCAGTTCTTC. Translating it yields CSAPASGIYNEQFF.

Ten or more counts support this clonotype. This chain joins TRBV12-3 or TRBV12-4 and TRBJ2-4, with 9 bases that match TRBD2. With V trimmed by 1 base and J by 0 bases, 4 bases remained unmatched. There are 17 residues in the CDR3. CDR3: CASSLGRGGVAKNIQYF. The CDR3 nucleotides are TGTGCCAGCAGTTTAGGTCGCGGGGGGGTAGCCAAAAACATTCAGTACTTC.

The chain couples TRBV15 to TRBJ2-3; 10 bases line up with TRBD2. Germline CDR1 and CDR2: LNHNV and YYDKDF (reference sequence). This CDR3 is built from 16 residues. V gave up 2 bases and J gave up 3 bases; unmatched junction bases: 5. DNA of the CDR3: TGTGCCACCAGCAGAAAGCGGGGGGGCCTAACAGATACGCAGTATTTT. Protein: CATSRKRGGLTDTQYF.

This clonotype was picked up many times. The rearrangement links TRBV15 to TRBJ2-5, with 8 bases identical to TRBD1. V trimming: 1 base; J trimming: 0 bases; junction bases outside the gene matches: 4. The length of the CDR3 is 16 residues. Germline lookup yields CDR1 LNHNV and CDR2 YYDKDF (reference sequence). The CDR3 nucleotides are TGTGCCACCAGCAGAGTCGCGACAGGGGACCAAGAGACCCAGTACTTC. It yields the protein CATSRVATGDQETQYF.

In this sample, this clonotype turned up many times. The chain is built from TRBV10-3 and TRBJ2-1; D might be TRBD2 (5 bases). Trimming shortened V by 0 bases and J by 6 bases, and 9 bases separated the two germline ends. CDR1 and CDR2 from the germline V gene are ENHRY and SYGVKD. The CDR3 loop spans 14 amino acids. CDR3 coding DNA: TGTGCCATCAGTGAGTCAACAGCGGCCAATGAGCAGTTCTTC. This encodes CAISESTAANEQFF.